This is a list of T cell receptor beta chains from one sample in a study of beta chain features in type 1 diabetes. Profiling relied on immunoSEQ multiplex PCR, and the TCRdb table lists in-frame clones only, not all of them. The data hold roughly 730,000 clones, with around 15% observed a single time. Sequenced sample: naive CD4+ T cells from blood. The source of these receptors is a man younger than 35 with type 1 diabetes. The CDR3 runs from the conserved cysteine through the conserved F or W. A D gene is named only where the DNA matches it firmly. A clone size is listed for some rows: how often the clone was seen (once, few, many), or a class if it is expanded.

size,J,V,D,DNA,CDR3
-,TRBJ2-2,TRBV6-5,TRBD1,TGTGCCAGCAGCCACAGGGGGCCTGACACCGGGGAGCTGTTTTTT,CASSHRGPDTGELFF
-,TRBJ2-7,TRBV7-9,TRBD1,TGTGCCAGCAGCTTAGACGGGACAGGGGTGGGCGAGCAGTACTTC,CASSLDGTGVGEQYF
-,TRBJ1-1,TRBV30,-,TGTGCCTGGAGCGACGCAGGGGCGGAAGCTTTCTTT,CAWSDAGAEAFF
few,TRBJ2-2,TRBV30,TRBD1,TGTGCCTGGAGGCAGGGGGCGAACACCGGGGAGCTGTTTTTT,CAWRQGANTGELFF
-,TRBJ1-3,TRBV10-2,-,TGCGCCAGCAGTGCCACAGGCATGTACTCTGGAAACACCATATATTTT,CASSATGMYSGNTIYF
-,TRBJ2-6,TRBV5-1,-,TGCGCCAGCAGCCCCGGAGGGGCCGTTGACGTCCTGACTTTC,CASSPGGAVDVLTF
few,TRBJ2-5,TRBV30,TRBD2,TGTGCCTGGAGTGGGGAGCGGGGGGCCCAAGAGACCCAGTACTTC,CAWSGERGAQETQYF
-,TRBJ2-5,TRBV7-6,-,TGTGCCAGCAGCTTAGTTCCGGGGGAGACCCAGTACTTC,CASSLVPGETQYF
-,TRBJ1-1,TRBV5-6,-,TGTGCCAGCAGCTCATGGGGAGGGACTGAAGCTTTCTTT,CASSSWGGTEAFF
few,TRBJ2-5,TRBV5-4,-,TGTGCCAGCAGCTATCCCGCTAGCCCAGAGACCCAGTACTTC,CASSYPASPETQYF
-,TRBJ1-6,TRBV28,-,TGTGCCAGCAGTTCAGTTTCACCCCTCCACTTT,CASSSVSPLHF
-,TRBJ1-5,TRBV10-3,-,TGTGCCATCAGTGACAGGAATCAGCCCCAGCATTTT,CAISDRNQPQHF
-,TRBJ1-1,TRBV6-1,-,TGTGCCAGCAGTGAAGTGGGATTGAACACTGAAGCTTTCTTT,CASSEVGLNTEAFF
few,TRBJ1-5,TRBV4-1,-,TGCGCCAGCAGCCAAGGTTGGAGGCAGGTCATTCCCCAGCATTTT,CASSQGWRQVIPQHF